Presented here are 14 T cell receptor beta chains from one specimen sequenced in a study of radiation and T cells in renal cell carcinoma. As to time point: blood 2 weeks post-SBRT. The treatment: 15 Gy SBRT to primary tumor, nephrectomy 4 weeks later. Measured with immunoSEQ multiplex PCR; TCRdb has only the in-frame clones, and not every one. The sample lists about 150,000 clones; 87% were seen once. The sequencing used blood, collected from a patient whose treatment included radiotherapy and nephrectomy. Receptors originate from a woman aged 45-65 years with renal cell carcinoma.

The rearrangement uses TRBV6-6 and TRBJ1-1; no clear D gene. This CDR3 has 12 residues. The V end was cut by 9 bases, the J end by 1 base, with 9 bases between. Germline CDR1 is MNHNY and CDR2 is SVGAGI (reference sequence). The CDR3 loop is CASRIQNTEAFF. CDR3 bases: TGTGCCAGTCGCATACAGAACACTGAAGCTTTCTTT.

CDR3: CASSTDRNQPQHF. The CDR3 nucleotides read TGCGCCAGCAGCACTGACAGAAATCAGCCCCAGCATTTT. This chain connects TRBV5-1 to TRBJ1-5; weak D call: TRBD1 (5 bases). V gave up 4 bases and J gave up 4 bases, with 9 bases separating them. The CDR3 is made up of 13 amino acids. The germline V gene has CDR1 SGHRS and CDR2 YFSETQ.

CDR3 DNA: TGCAGCGTTGATAGCTGGGGACAGGGGGCATCCTATGGCTACACCTTC. This codes for CSVDSWGQGASYGYTF. The chain uses TRBV29-1 and TRBJ1-2; 12 nucleotides align to TRBD1. The CDR3 totals 16 residues. V dropped 3 bases and J dropped 4; count of bases not matched to a gene: 9. Germline V gene lookup returns CDR1 SQVTM and CDR2 ANQGSEA.

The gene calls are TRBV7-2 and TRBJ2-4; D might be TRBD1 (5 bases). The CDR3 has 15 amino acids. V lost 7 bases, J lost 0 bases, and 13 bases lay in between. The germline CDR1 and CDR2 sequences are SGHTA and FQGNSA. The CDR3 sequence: CASTFSQGAKNIQYF. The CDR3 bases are TGTGCCAGCACCTTCTCTCAGGGAGCCAAAAACATTCAGTACTTC.

The DNA for the CDR3 is TGTGCCAGCAGTGAGTGGACAGGGTACCGCTACACCTTC. This sequence encodes CASSEWTGYRYTF. This rearrangement joins TRBV6-5 to TRBJ1-2, with 8 nucleotides matching TRBD1. With V trimmed by 5 bases and J by 9 bases, 8 bases remained unmatched. The CDR3 sequence is 13 residues long. Germline CDR1 is MNHEY and CDR2 is SVGAGI.

The CDR3 protein is CASSSQGGSYTF. For the CDR3, the DNA is TGCGCCAGCAGCTCCCAAGGAGGGAGCTACACCTTC. The chain recombines TRBV5-1 with TRBJ1-2; D gene uncertain. The germline gives CDR1 SGHRS, CDR2 YFSETQ. Between the trimmed V and J ends, which lost 3 bases and 9 bases, there was a span of 12 bases. The CDR3 runs to 12 residues.

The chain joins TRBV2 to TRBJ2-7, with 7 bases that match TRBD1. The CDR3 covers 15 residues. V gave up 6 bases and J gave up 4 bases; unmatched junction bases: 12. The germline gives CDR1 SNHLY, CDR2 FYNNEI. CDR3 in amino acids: CASSRGQGDLYEQYF. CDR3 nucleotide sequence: TGTGCCAGCAGCCGCGGGCAGGGGGATCTATACGAGCAGTACTTC.

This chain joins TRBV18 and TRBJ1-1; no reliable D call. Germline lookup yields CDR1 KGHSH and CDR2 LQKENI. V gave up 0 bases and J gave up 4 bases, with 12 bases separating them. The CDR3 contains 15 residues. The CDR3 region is CASSPPEGRGTEAFF. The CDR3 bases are TGTGCCAGCTCACCACCCGAGGGCCGGGGCACTGAAGCTTTCTTT.

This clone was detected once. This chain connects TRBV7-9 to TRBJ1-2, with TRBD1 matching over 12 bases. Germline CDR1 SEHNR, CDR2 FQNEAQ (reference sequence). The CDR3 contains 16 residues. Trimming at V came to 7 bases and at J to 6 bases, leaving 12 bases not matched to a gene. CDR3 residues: CASNRDRGLEGNGYTF. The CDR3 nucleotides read TGTGCCAGCAACCGGGACAGGGGGCTAGAGGGGAATGGCTACACCTTC.

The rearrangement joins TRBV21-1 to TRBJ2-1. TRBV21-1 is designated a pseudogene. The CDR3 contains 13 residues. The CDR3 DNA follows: TGTGCCAGCAGCAAAGAGTACGACAATGAGCAGTTCTTC. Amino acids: CASSKEYDNEQFF.

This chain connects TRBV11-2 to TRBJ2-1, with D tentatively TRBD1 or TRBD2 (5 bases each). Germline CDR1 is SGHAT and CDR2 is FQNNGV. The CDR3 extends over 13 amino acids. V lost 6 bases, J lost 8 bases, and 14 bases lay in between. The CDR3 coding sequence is TGTGCCAGCAGGGGGACCCCCCACGATGAGCAGTTCTTC. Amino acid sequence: CASRGTPHDEQFF.

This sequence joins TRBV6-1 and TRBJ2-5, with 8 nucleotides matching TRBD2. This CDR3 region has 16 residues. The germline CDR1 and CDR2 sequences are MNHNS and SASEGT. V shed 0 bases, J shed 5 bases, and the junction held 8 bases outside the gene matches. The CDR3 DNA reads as TGTGCCAGCAGTGAAGCGCCCGGGGGGGGCGGTGAGACCCAGTACTTC. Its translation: CASSEAPGGGGETQYF.

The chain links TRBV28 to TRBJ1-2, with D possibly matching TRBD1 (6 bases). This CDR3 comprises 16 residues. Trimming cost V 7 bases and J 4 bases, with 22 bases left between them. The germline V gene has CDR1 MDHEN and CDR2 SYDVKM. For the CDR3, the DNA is TGTGCCAGCAAGACAAGGACAGAAGGTGAAGGCTATGGCTACACCTTC. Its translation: CASKTRTEGEGYGYTF.

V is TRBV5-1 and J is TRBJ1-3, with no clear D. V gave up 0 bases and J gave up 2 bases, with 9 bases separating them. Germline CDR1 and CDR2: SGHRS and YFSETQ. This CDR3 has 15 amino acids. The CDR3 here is CASSLALGTGNTIYF. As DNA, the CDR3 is TGCGCCAGCAGCTTGGCTCTAGGGACTGGAAACACCATATATTTT.